This entry concerns a single T cell receptor beta chain. Its antigen remains unknown. These data are taken from a study of shared clonotypes between healthy human individuals. On the study more broadly: CD4 naive and memory got three plates each, CD8 naive two, CD8 memory one.

Overall study results and limits: With several donors compared, approximately 5.5% of naive CD4 clonotypes were shared. In this cohort, only blood was sampled, and tissue repertoires likely differ.

Deep was the level at which the assay was run. Sequencing used immunoSEQ multiplex PCR; TCRdb keeps in-frame clones, though not all of them. The sample has over 150,000 clones; 65% to 80% are singletons. The CDR3 covers 16 residues. Germline CDR1 and CDR2: SQVTM and ANQGSEA. J gave up 12 bases and V 6 bases, and 21 bases lay outside the gene matches. This TCR came from a man aged 25-45 years in good health. Sequencing used memory CD4+ T cells sorted from blood. Subset specified: CD45RA-negative fraction. The V gene is TRBV29-1, the J gene TRBJ2-1; TRBD2 aligns across 9 bases. CDR3 DNA: TGCAGCGTCCCCCCTGGGGGTAGCGGGAGTACGGGCGGGCAGTTCTTC. Translated: CSVPPGGSGSTGGQFF.